This paragraph reports one TCR beta chain. The specificity of this receptor is unknown. No clone much larger than this one lies a single base away; base qualities are absent. The data were obtained in a study of regulatory T cells in long-lasting Graves disease (dated by TCRdb to the early 2020s). With regard to the full study: In the newly diagnosed Graves' disease group, patients had been taking antithyroid drugs for less than 3 months. Patients with persistent Graves' disease were compared with patients with newly diagnosed Graves' disease using TCR sequencing and RNA sequencing of peripheral blood. A total of around 35 samples underwent TCR sequencing: some 13 from persistent and some 20 from newly diagnosed Graves' disease patients. The study took place in China and was registered as a clinical trial.

Beyond this particular receptor, the publication reports: Compared with newly diagnosed patients, patients with persistent Graves' disease had lower TCR Shannon entropy and fewer highly expanded clones, which suggests clonal expansion. The authors acknowledged the small sample size as a limitation that may reduce accuracy. Patients with persistent disease shared more public clonotypes (roughly 2,900) than newly diagnosed patients did (around 930). Sequencing and analysis were limited to the TCR beta chain. Peripheral blood alone was examined, since thyroid tissue, which constituted the primary lesion, could not be accessed. Preferential use of TRBV28, TRBJ1-2 and TRBJ2-5 was observed in persistent disease, whereas TRBV20-1 and TRBJ2-1 were favored in newly diagnosed disease.

The CDR3 covers 15 residues, taking in both the cysteine and the phenylalanine. The read is trimmed to its CDR3 DNA, 45 bases read in frame from base 1. For CDR1 and CDR2, the germline V gene lists MDHEN and SYDVKM. V and J are trimmed by 5 bases and 9 bases, and the gene matches miss 11 bases of the junction. The library was made by multiplex PCR. The reads were generated on an Illumina HiSeq 4000. TCR beta libraries were built with iRepertoire HTBI primers and Arm-PCR amplification of CDR3 regions. Gel purification was performed on PCR products prior to sequencing. Per the authors' processing: Across samples, around 58 TRBV and 13 to 15 TRBJ segments were identified and used for gene usage analysis of CDR3 amino acid clonotypes. COPE and FqMerger were used to merge filtered high-quality paired reads into contigs. BLAST was used to align contigs to IMGT TRBV, TRBD and TRBJ reference genes, with CDR3 defined following IMGT. Any clonotype with a frequency above 0.1% was classified as a highly expanded clone. Repertoire diversity was measured by Shannon entropy, and V-J evenness by the Gini coefficient. Clonotypes shared by more than one individual were considered public. TCRdb reran the public reads through fastp at Q25 and MiXCR, keeping productive beta chains. A single entry per CDR3 protein holds the most common genes and DNA from its merged rows. V and J calls and clone size were set by TCRdb, not the authors. The sample table records hundreds of thousands of distinct CDR3 sequences; 9.5% to 15% of these occur just once. Clones ranked in the top ten supply more than 8% of the sample.

This specimen's time point label, per the study, means: newly diagnosed GD, antithyroid drugs for less than 3 months. RNA was extracted from PBMCs in TRIzol for both TCR sequencing and RNA sequencing. The diagnosis of Graves' disease followed American Thyroid Association guidelines. Patients were recruited from an endocrinology department in Xi'an, China. From each patient, about 9.7 milliliters of peripheral blood was collected into an EDTA anticoagulant tube. Ficoll Paque Plus density gradient separation was used to isolate PBMCs, and no additional T cell sorting was done. An Agilent 2100 Bioanalyzer and agarose gel were used to assess RNA quality, and a NanoDrop 2000 was used to measure RNA concentration. These records were also assigned to another study, of T cells in Graves' hyperthyroidism and ophthalmopathy. Taken from the second paper: Graves' hyperthyroidism was defined as stable when no progression to ophthalmopathy occurred over 18 months of follow-up. Hyperthyroidism patients were aged 18 to 65 years and newly diagnosed, with disease duration of less than 2 months. Any patient with an uncontrolled infection, another autoimmune disease, pregnancy or lactation was excluded. Clinical symptoms, serum thyroxine and TRAb, thyroid ultrasound, and orbital computed tomography formed the basis for the diagnoses. A first-round RT-PCR of the TCR CDR3 used the HTBI primer set with the Qiagen OneStep RT-PCR kit. Most expanded thyroid clonotypes (frequency above 0.001) were also found in blood, which suggests that blood repertoires may mirror thyroid immune responses. In cross-validation, a model built on a 13 V-J signature told ophthalmopathy apart from stable hyperthyroidism with under 90% sensitivity and roughly 82% specificity, and in testing the same model reached 80%/75%. In validation, the model predicted progression to ophthalmopathy with roughly 70% sensitivity and less than 75% specificity, a median of 6.5 months before onset. A discovery cohort of about a hundred patients, about 43 with Graves' ophthalmopathy and 55 to 65 with stable Graves' hyperthyroidism, was used to find distinguishing TCR V-J signatures. Prospective prediction of ophthalmopathy was tested in an independent validation cohort of fewer than 20 hyperthyroidism patients and around 16 patients who later progressed to ophthalmopathy. The 100 discovery patients were randomly divided into training and test sets at a 7:3 ratio. The study also compared thyroid tissue and blood T-cell repertoires from about six Graves' hyperthyroidism patients. Once sampling was done, hyperthyroidism patients were given methimazole at a starting dose of 30 mg daily, whereas ophthalmopathy patients were given high-dose intravenous methylprednisolone. Libraries were constructed in a second round of multiplex PCR, after which size selection and purification were performed. The libraries were sequenced on an Illumina HiSeq2000 using paired-end 100 bp reads. Raw data were processed with SOAPnuke, discarding reads with adapters, uncalled bases, mean Phred below 15, or no exact constant-primer or identifier match. COPE v1.2.5 was used to merge the high-quality paired reads, and each unique nucleotide sequence was defined as a clonotype. Clonotypes were aligned to IMGT TRBV, TRBD and TRBJ reference segments using MiTCR v1.1. The analysis included only V-J combinations with a frequency above 0.0001, which together covered 99% to 99.2% of the repertoires. The TCS score was defined as the ratio of F50 (clonal expansion) to E x V (chaos), calculated using BLOSUM62-based TCRdist between CDR3 peptides within each V-J. Welch's t-statistics and random forest reduced around 550 V-J features to 13, which were used in a naive Bayes classifier (R e1071). Sample size was not statistically predetermined, and investigators were not blinded to group allocation. According to the paper, TCR Vbeta CDR3 sequencing was carried out on about 140 peripheral blood samples, which came from under 50 ophthalmopathy, about 75 hyperthyroidism and 17 progressor patients.

In this chain, TRBV28 is recombined with TRBJ2-1; TRBD2 aligns with 9 central bases. The sequence was collected from a woman aged 25 to 39 with Graves disease. Donor details come from another sample of the same person, matched by shared clones. The starting material was peripheral blood mononuclear cells (PBMCs), obtained at new diagnosis, from a patient treated with antithyroid drugs. The CDR3 reads CASSRAGTSTAEQFF. The bases are TGTGCCAGCAGTCGGGCGGGGACTAGCACGGCTGAGCAGTTCTTC. Supplemented by the reference TRBV28 and TRBJ2-1 proteins around the CDR3, the complete variable domain is DVKVTQSSRYLVKRTGEKVFLECVQDMDHENMFWYRQDPGLGLRLIYFSYDVKMKEKGDIPEGYSVSREKKERFSLILESASTNQTSMYLCASSRAGTSTAEQFFGPGTRLTVL.